Listed here are 23 T cell receptor beta chains from one sample, sequenced in a study of T-cell reconstitution after alpha-beta-depleted transplantation in children (dated by TCRdb to 2016 to 2017). Receptors were amplified or captured by PCR. The sequencer was an Illumina HiSeq 2500. Molecular barcoding was employed in the preparation of TCR libraries, with unique molecular identifiers being used to normalize TCRbeta repertoire quantification. TCRdb cleaned the public reads at Q25 with fastp, built clones with MiXCR and kept in-frame beta chains. Rows are combined by CDR3 protein, so each entry shows the most common genes and DNA. The sample profile shows approximately 240,000 distinct CDR3 sequences; roughly a tenth of them were found once. The leading ten clones occupy about 28% of the sample. The sample's treatment or condition label, in plain terms: allogeneic hematopoietic cell transplantation with graft depleted of TCRalphabeta T cells and CD19 B cells.

Source: PBMCs, taken before TCRalphabeta/CD19-depleted stem cell transplant. These receptors were taken from a child under three years old with acute myeloid leukemia, due to receive a stem cell transplant.

This clonotype was counted at least ten times. The chain combines TRBV27 with TRBJ2-3, with TRBD2 matching over 10 bases. The V and J ends lost 5 bases and 0 bases, in that order; junction bases with no gene match: 5. CDR3 size: 16 residues. Per germline, CDR1 MNHEY and CDR2 SMNVEV (reference sequence). CDR3 DNA: TGTGCCAGCAGTCGGCAGACTAGCGGGAGCACAGATACGCAGTATTTT. Translated, it gives CASSRQTSGSTDTQYF.

This clonotype was detected many times. V usage is TRBV14 and J usage is TRBJ2-3; TRBD2 matches at 12 bases. The CDR3 runs 16 residues. Germline V CDR1 and CDR2: SGHDN, FVKESK. V was pared by 4 bases and J by 2 bases, with 4 bases of the junction left unmatched. The CDR3 loop reads CASSRGLAGYTDTQYF. The CDR3 bases are TGTGCCAGCAGCCGAGGACTAGCGGGGTACACAGATACGCAGTATTTT. The full variable domain, with the rest looked up from reference TRBV14 and TRBJ2-3, is EAGVTQFPSHSVIEKGQTVTLRCDPISGHDNLYWYRRVMGKEIKFLLHFVKESKQDESGMPNNRFLAERTGGTYSTLKVQPAELEDSGVYFCASSRGLAGYTDTQYFGPGTRLTVL.

This clonotype was seen at least ten times. The rearrangement links TRBV29-1 to TRBJ2-1; TRBD2 aligns across 10 bases. The length of the CDR3 is 16 residues. CDR1 and CDR2 from the germline V gene are SQVTM and ANQGSEA. The V gene end was trimmed by 4 bases and the J gene end by 7 bases; junction bases not matched to a gene: 13. The CDR3 coding sequence is TGCAGCGTTGTCAATCCCTTAGCGGGAGGTCGGAATGAGCAGTTCTTC. This codes for CSVVNPLAGGRNEQFF.

This clonotype was counted ten times or more. The rearrangement uses TRBV7-2 and TRBJ2-3; D is undetermined. This CDR3 is 13 amino acids long. V shed 4 bases and J shed 0 bases, with 5 bases lying between them. The germline V gene has CDR1 SGHTA and CDR2 FQGNSA. The CDR3 nucleotides are TGTGCCAGCAGCTCCATTAGCACAGATACGCAGTATTTT. Encoded protein: CASSSISTDTQYF.

As regards this clonotype: A much larger clonotype is one base distant, so this may be a read error. V usage is TRBV5-1 and J usage is TRBJ2-7; 8 bases are shared with TRBD2. This CDR3 is 17 amino acids long. Germline V gives CDR1 SGHRS, CDR2 YFSETQ. In DNA form, the CDR3 reads TGCGCCAACAGCTTCGTCACCTCGGGACTAGGTGGCGACGAGCAGTACTTC. Amino acid sequence: CANSFVTSGLGGDEQYF. The entire variable domain, with the rest obtained from reference TRBV5-1 and TRBJ2-7, is as follows: KAGVTQTPRYLIKTRGQQVTLSCSPISGHRSVSWYQQTPGQGLQFLFEYFSETQRNKGNFPGRFSGRQFSNSRSEMNVSTLELGDSALYLCANSFVTSGLGGDEQYFGPGTRLTVT.

This clonotype has a count of ten or more. V gene TRBV20-1 combines with J gene TRBJ2-3, with TRBD2 matching over 8 bases. The CDR3 is 15 residues long. Germline V gene sequence: CDR1 DFQATT, CDR2 SNEGSKA (reference sequence). V gave up 3 bases and J gave up 6 bases; unmatched junction bases: 11. CDR3: CSASPAGASWDTQYF. The CDR3 DNA sequence: TGCAGTGCTAGCCCAGCGGGAGCTTCGTGGGATACGCAGTATTTT.

The rearrangement joins TRBV20-1 to TRBJ2-1; the match to TRBD2 covers 8 bases. Germline CDR1 and CDR2: DFQATT and SNEGSKA (reference sequence). V shed 5 bases and J 1 base; nucleotides not matched to a gene: 10. This CDR3 region has 16 residues. This CDR3 reads CSAVSRLAWSYNEQFF. In DNA, the CDR3 is TGCAGTGCTGTTAGCCGACTAGCGTGGTCCTACAATGAGCAGTTCTTC.

This clonotype was recorded at least ten times. This sequence joins TRBV30 and TRBJ1-1; D is undetermined. In germline, CDR1 is GTSNPN, CDR2 SVGIG (reference sequence). This CDR3 has 13 residues. The ends were cut back, 1 base at V and 8 bases at J, with 14 bases in the middle. The chain's CDR3 is CAWSGLSKPEAFF. CDR3 nucleotides: TGTGCCTGGAGTGGGCTTAGTAAGCCCGAAGCTTTCTTT.

This clonotype was counted many times. The rearrangement links TRBV7-7 to TRBJ2-1, with D possibly being TRBD2 (5 bases). V lost 4 bases and J lost 8, with 24 bases in between. Germline-derived CDR1 and CDR2 are SSHAT and FNYEAQ (reference sequence). The CDR3 runs to 17 residues. As DNA, the CDR3 is TGTGCCAGCAGCTCCTCTTCCGGGCCTTCAACGAGGGATGAGCAGTTCTTC. Its protein product is CASSSSSGPSTRDEQFF.

Only a few counts were recorded for this clonotype. The chain employs TRBV29-1 and TRBJ1-2; no clear D gene. CDR3 length: 11 residues. Trimming pared 4 bases from V and 7 bases from J, leaving 10 bases between. Germline CDR1 reads SQVTM; CDR2 reads ANQGSEA. The CDR3 loop reads CSVVWIGGYTF. The CDR3 nucleotides are TGCAGCGTTGTTTGGATCGGTGGCTACACCTTC.

This clonotype was detected many times. CDR3 DNA sequence: TGTGCCAGCAGTTTATTCTTAAAGCGGATGTTCTTC. Translated: CASSLFLKRMFF. The chain has TRBV12-3 or TRBV12-4 and TRBJ2-1, with D perhaps TRBD2 (5 bases). There are 12 residues in the CDR3. V dropped 2 bases and J dropped 15 bases, with 14 bases sitting between them.

This clonotype was counted ten times or more. This chain joins TRBV4-3 and TRBJ2-7, with TRBD1 as a possible D gene (6 bases). Germline CDR1 reads LGHNA; CDR2 reads YSLEER. This CDR3 contains 13 residues. Trimming took 0 bases from V and 4 from J, leaving 7 bases between them. The CDR3 nucleotides are TGCGCCAGCAGCCAAGAGCAGGGGTACGAGCAGTACTTC. Its protein is CASSQEQGYEQYF.

This clonotype was observed a few times. The CDR3 loop is CSVPSGSGANVLTF. In nucleotides, the CDR3 is TGCAGCGTTCCGTCGGGGAGCGGGGCCAACGTCCTGACTTTC. The chain is built from TRBV29-1 and TRBJ2-6; maybe TRBD2 (5 bases). The CDR3 totals 14 residues. Trimming stripped 5 bases from V and 4 bases from J, with 12 bases between. Germline CDR1 SQVTM, CDR2 ANQGSEA.

This clonotype was observed at least ten times. V usage is TRBV5-1 and J usage is TRBJ2-7, with D possibly matching TRBD1 (6 bases). CDR3 length: 14 residues. V lost 5 bases, J lost 2 bases, and 14 bases lay in between. Germline lookup yields CDR1 SGHRS and CDR2 YFSETQ. This CDR3 reads CASSPLQGTYEQYF. The CDR3 nucleotides are TGCGCCAGCAGTCCTTTGCAGGGGACCTACGAGCAGTACTTC.

This clonotype was recorded at least ten times. The chain has TRBV20-1 and TRBJ2-2; D unresolved. This CDR3 is 14 amino acids long. V shed 6 bases and J shed 7 bases, with 18 bases lying between them. Germline CDR1 and CDR2: DFQATT and SNEGSKA (reference sequence). CDR3 sequence (DNA): TGCAGTGCCATTCGTGGACCATTCAGCGGGGAGCTGTTTTTT. Translation gives CSAIRGPFSGELFF.

This clonotype appeared many times. The V and J genes are TRBV7-7 and TRBJ2-7, with D uncertain. The CDR3 length is 15 residues. The V end lost 5 bases, the J end lost 2 bases, and 16 bases lay between the germline ends. Germline V CDR1 and CDR2: SSHAT, FNYEAQ (reference sequence). DNA of the CDR3: TGTGCCAGCAGCCGAACCTATGAGTTCACCTACGAGCAGTACTTC. It is translated as CASSRTYEFTYEQYF.

This clonotype was picked up many times. The rearrangement uses TRBV20-1 and TRBJ2-4, with TRBD2 identical over 9 bases. CDR3 length: 16 amino acids. Germline V CDR1 and CDR2: DFQATT, SNEGSKA (reference sequence). Trimming cost V 3 bases and J 2 bases; bases outside gene matches: 8. As DNA, the CDR3 is TGCAGTGCTAGGGGTGGACTAGCGCTTTCCAAAAACATTCAGTACTTC. Translation: CSARGGLALSKNIQYF.

This clonotype was recorded many times. The chain couples TRBV21-1 to TRBJ2-7; TRBD2 is taken as the D call from the table, unchecked against the DNA. TRBV21-1 has pseudogene status. The CDR3 is made up of 16 amino acids. This CDR3 reads CASSTRLAPPSYEQYF. DNA of the CDR3: TGTGCCAGCAGCACCCGACTAGCGCCTCCCTCCTACGAGCAGTACTTC.

This clonotype was seen at least ten times. The J gene is TRBJ1-5, the V gene TRBV20-1, with D perhaps TRBD1 (6 bases). V was cut by 0 bases and J by 0 bases, with 9 bases left in between. The CDR3 spans 15 residues. Germline V gives CDR1 DFQATT, CDR2 SNEGSKA (reference sequence). The CDR3 DNA follows: TGCAGTGCTAGAGATTGGGGGGCTAGCAATCAGCCCCAGCATTTT. As protein: CSARDWGASNQPQHF.

This clonotype was observed at least ten times. The V call is TRBV5-1, the J call TRBJ2-5; D unclear. V was shortened by 1 base and J by 5 bases, with 18 bases between the two germline ends. Per the germline V gene, CDR1 is SGHRS and CDR2 is YFSETQ. The CDR3 runs 16 residues. The CDR3 DNA sequence: TGCGCCAGCAGCTTGAATGGGTTCTCCTCTGGGGAGACCCAGTACTTC. Translated: CASSLNGFSSGETQYF.

This clonotype was counted at least ten times. The chain uses TRBV7-8 and TRBJ2-4; D unresolved. The CDR3 sequence is 12 residues long. Germline V gene data show CDR1 as SGHVS and CDR2 as FQNEAQ. Trimming shortened V by 3 bases and J by 12 bases, and 12 bases separated the two germline ends. CDR3 sequence (DNA): TGTGCCAGCAGCTTTTCTAGGGTCGGTCAGTACTTC. It codes for CASSFSRVGQYF.

In its sample, this clonotype was seen many times. The V and J genes are TRBV12-3 or TRBV12-4 and TRBJ2-3; 7 bases align to TRBD1. V lost 6 bases, J lost 7 bases, and 4 bases stayed unmatched. This CDR3 has 12 amino acids. The CDR3 DNA reads as TGTGCCAGCAGCGGGGACAGAAATACGCAGTATTTT. Amino acid sequence: CASSGDRNTQYF.

This clonotype was recorded many times. The V call is TRBV20-1, the J call TRBJ2-4, with TRBD1 as a possible D gene (6 bases). CDR1 and CDR2 from the germline V gene are DFQATT and SNEGSKA (reference sequence). Trimming cost V 2 bases and J 0 bases, with 11 bases left between them. The CDR3 covers 15 residues. CDR3 DNA: TGCAGTGCTAGAACAGGGTTCCTAGCCAAAAACATTCAGTACTTC. Its protein product is CSARTGFLAKNIQYF.